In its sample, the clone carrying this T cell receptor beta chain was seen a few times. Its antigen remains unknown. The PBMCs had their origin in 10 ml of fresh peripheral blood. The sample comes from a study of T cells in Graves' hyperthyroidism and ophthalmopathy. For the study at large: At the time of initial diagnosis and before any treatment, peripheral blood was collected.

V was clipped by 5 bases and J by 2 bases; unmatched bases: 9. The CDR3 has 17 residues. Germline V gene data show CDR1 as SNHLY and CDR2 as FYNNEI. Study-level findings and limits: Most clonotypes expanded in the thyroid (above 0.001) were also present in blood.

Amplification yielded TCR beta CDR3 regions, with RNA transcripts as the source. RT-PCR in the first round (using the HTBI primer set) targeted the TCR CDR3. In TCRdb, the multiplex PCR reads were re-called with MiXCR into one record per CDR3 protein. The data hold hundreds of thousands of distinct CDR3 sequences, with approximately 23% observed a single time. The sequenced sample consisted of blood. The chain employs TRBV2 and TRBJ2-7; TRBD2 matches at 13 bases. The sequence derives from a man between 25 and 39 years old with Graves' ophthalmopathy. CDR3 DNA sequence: TGTGCCAGCAGTTTTATTGGACTAGCGGGAGAGCCCTACGAGCAGTACTTC. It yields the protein CASSFIGLAGEPYEQYF.